This TCR beta chain was obtained from a study of cytomegalovirus exposure and HLA in healthy donors. Whole-study findings and limits: Later work associated fewer than 20,000 TCR beta sequences with HLA alleles at 0.05 false discovery rate.

A remark on this clone: No antigen is known for it.

The CDR3 length is 14 residues. Germline values: CDR1 SEHNR, CDR2 FQNEAQ (reference sequence). V was cut by 1 base and J by 0 bases, with 6 bases left in between. This PCR relied on a set of 60 Vbeta primers and 13 Jbeta primers. Libraries were prepared by immunoSEQ multiplex PCR; TCRdb keeps only in-frame clonotypes and omits some of them. The sample has roughly 100,000 clones; about four fifths are singletons. The clonotype comes from a female donor in good health and CMV-seropositive. Sequencing was carried out using PBMCs. The rearrangement joins TRBV7-9 to TRBJ2-5; D unresolved. CDR3 region: CASSLGQNQETQYF. For the CDR3, the DNA is TGTGCCAGCAGCTTAGGGCAGAACCAAGAGACCCAGTACTTC.